This TCR beta chain originates from a study of cytomegalovirus exposure and HLA in healthy donors. CDR3 size: 15 residues. With V trimmed by 4 bases and J by 0 bases, 3 bases remained unmatched. Germline V gives CDR1 LGHNA, CDR2 YSLEER. Remarks on this clone: What it binds is not known.

A multiplex PCR was run with 60 Vbeta primers and 13 Jbeta primers. This table comes from immunoSEQ multiplex PCR, and its TCRdb copy is limited to in-frame clones, with some not included. The profile shows approximately 200,000 clones, around 81% of them singletons. Findings of the study overall: The authors later linked a missense DCLRE1C variant to TCR beta V- and J-gene trimming. CMV serostatus was the only immune exposure information that was available.

Donors were ostensibly healthy at sampling, although undocumented immune exposures were probable. The sample comprised PBMCs. This receptor was taken from a woman younger than 30 in good health and CMV-seropositive. The chain is built from TRBV4-3 and TRBJ1-3, with 7 bases lining up with TRBD1. DNA for the CDR3: TGCGCCAGCAGCCCCGGACAGGCCTCTGGAAACACCATATATTTT. Amino acid sequence: CASSPGQASGNTIYF.